The TCR beta chain under discussion was sequenced for a study of blood T cells in healthy people across ages. With a J-beta primer mix and a sample-barcoded 5' primer, a second PCR ran about 6 to 11 cycles. TCRdb re-called the 5' RACE reads with MiXCR, one entry per CDR3 protein. This table has approximately 700,000 distinct CDR3 sequences, less than 40% appearing once. Germline V gene sequence: CDR1 DFQATT, CDR2 SNEGSKA (reference sequence). The CDR3 length is 12 residues. With 4 bases removed from V and 9 bases from J, the gap between germline ends came to 10 bases. This sequence was found in a woman aged 80 or older in good health. V gene TRBV20-1 combines with J gene TRBJ1-6; D ambiguous. The sequencing input was blood. CDR3 amino acids: CSATFPGSPLHF. The CDR3, as DNA: TGCAGTGCTACCTTCCCGGGTTCACCCCTCCACTTT.